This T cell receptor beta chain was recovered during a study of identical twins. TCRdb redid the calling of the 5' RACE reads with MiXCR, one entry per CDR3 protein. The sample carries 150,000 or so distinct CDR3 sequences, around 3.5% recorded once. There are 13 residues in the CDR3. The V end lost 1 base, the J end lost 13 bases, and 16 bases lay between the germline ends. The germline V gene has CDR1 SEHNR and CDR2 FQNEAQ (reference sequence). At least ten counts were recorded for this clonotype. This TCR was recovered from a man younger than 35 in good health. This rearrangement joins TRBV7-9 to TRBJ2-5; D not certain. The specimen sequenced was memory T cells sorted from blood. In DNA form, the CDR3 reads TGTGCCAGCAGCTTAGGGAACGGGCCTCAGTCGTACTTC. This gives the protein CASSLGNGPQSYF.